The next 14 T cell receptor beta chains were all read from a single sample in a study of PD-L1 blockade in urothelial cancer. Described time point: peripheral blood 6 weeks after treatment start. Some clones are missing from TCRdb's copy, which holds only in-frame ones; the method was immunoSEQ multiplex PCR. The sample yields 95,000 to 130,000 clones, 85% to 90% seen once. Sequencing was performed on PBMCs, taken around atezolizumab (anti-PD-L1) treatment. The receptors originated from a man between 60 and 75 years old with urothelial cancer.

V usage is TRBV11-2 and J usage is TRBJ2-2; weak D call: TRBD2 (5 bases). The CDR3 has 14 residues. V lost 3 bases and J 6 bases, leaving 11 bases between the germline ends. From germline, CDR1 is SGHAT and CDR2 FQNNGV. The CDR3 reads CASSLSSSSGELFF. For the CDR3, the DNA is TGTGCCAGCAGCTTGTCTAGCTCGTCCGGGGAGCTGTTTTTT.

This clone was found once. The rearrangement links TRBV5-5 to TRBJ2-7, with 8 nucleotides matching TRBD2. Germline CDR1 and CDR2: SGHKS and YYEKEE (reference sequence). V dropped 0 bases and J dropped 5; count of bases not matched to a gene: 7. The CDR3 runs 15 residues. Here the CDR3 reads CASSLVQLAADEQYF. In nucleotides, the CDR3 is TGTGCCAGCAGCTTGGTCCAACTAGCGGCTGACGAGCAGTACTTC.

This clone was detected only once. This chain links TRBV29-1 with TRBJ2-1; TRBD2 is a possible D gene (6 bases). Per the germline V gene, CDR1 is SQVTM and CDR2 is ANQGSEA. Trimming took 4 bases from V and 5 from J, leaving 9 bases between them. CDR3 length: 12 amino acids. CDR3 protein: CSVAEGDNEQFF. The CDR3 coding sequence is TGCAGCGTTGCGGAGGGTGACAATGAGCAGTTCTTC.

This clone turned up a few times. This chain joins TRBV9 and TRBJ2-3, with 8 bases fitting TRBD1. The germline V gene encodes CDR1 SGDLS and CDR2 YYNGEE. V gave up 0 bases and J gave up 4 bases; unmatched junction bases: 7. This CDR3 spans 16 amino acids. The CDR3 reads CASSVVGRGLADTQYF. For the CDR3, the DNA is TGTGCCAGCAGCGTAGTGGGCAGGGGGCTAGCAGATACGCAGTATTTT.

The genes are TRBV6-6 and TRBJ1-2; 7 nucleotides match TRBD1. Germline V gene data show CDR1 as MNHNY and CDR2 as SVGAGI (reference sequence). This CDR3 has 15 residues. Germline trimming cut 5 bases from V and 3 bases from J; bases unmatched to any gene: 9. CDR3 DNA: TGTGCCAGCAGTCAAGCAGGGGGATTAGACTATGGCTACACCTTC. It is translated as CASSQAGGLDYGYTF.

The chain is built from TRBV6-1 and TRBJ1-4; D gene unclear. CDR3 size: 14 residues. Per the germline V gene, CDR1 is MNHNS and CDR2 is SASEGT. V was shortened by 5 bases and J by 2 bases, with 9 bases between the two germline ends. Here the CDR3 reads CASSSVMTNEKLFF. The CDR3 DNA reads as TGTGCCAGCAGTTCGGTGATGACTAATGAAAAACTGTTTTTT.

The rearrangement uses TRBV7-2 and TRBJ1-2, with TRBD1 identical over 8 bases. V shed 5 bases, J shed 8 bases, and the junction held 13 bases outside the gene matches. Germline loops: CDR1 SGHTA, CDR2 FQGNSA. The CDR3 sequence is 15 residues long. The CDR3 region is CASSPQAPGGGGYTF. The CDR3 DNA reads as TGTGCCAGCAGCCCCCAGGCTCCAGGGGGCGGGGGCTACACCTTC.

The chain combines TRBV28 with TRBJ2-2, with 8 bases aligning to TRBD2. The CDR3 consists of 14 residues. Germline CDR1 is MDHEN and CDR2 is SYDVKM. Germline trimming cut 5 bases from V and 6 bases from J; bases unmatched to any gene: 5. CDR3 region: CASSRWTSSGELFF. The CDR3 DNA reads as TGTGCCAGCAGTCGGTGGACTAGCTCCGGGGAGCTGTTTTTT.

The chain uses TRBV4-1 and TRBJ1-3; D possibly corresponds to TRBD1 (5 bases). Germline V gene lookup returns CDR1 MGHRA and CDR2 YSYEKL. The CDR3 is 15 residues long. Deletions cut 4 bases from V and 0 bases from J, with 10 bases between. The CDR3 sequence: CASSLPTASGNTIYF. In DNA, the CDR3 is TGCGCCAGCAGCCTCCCGACAGCCTCTGGAAACACCATATATTTT.

The chain carries TRBV6-4 and TRBJ2-1, with TRBD2 as a possible D gene (5 bases). Looked up from germline, CDR1 is MRHNA and CDR2 is SNTAGT. The germline V and J ends were trimmed by 6 bases and 5 bases, with 11 bases remaining between them. The CDR3 has 13 amino acids. Here the CDR3 reads CASRLVGDNEQFF. CDR3 nucleotide sequence: TGTGCCAGCAGACTCGTCGGGGACAATGAGCAGTTCTTC.

V and J are TRBV18 and TRBJ2-5; 7 bases map to TRBD1. V lost 1 base to trimming and J lost 2 bases; unmatched junction nucleotides: 7. The CDR3 loop spans 16 amino acids. The V gene's germline CDR1 is KGHSH and CDR2 LQKENI. The chain's CDR3 is CASSPLGTVVQETQYF. The CDR3 nucleotides read TGTGCCAGCTCACCACTAGGGACAGTGGTACAAGAGACCCAGTACTTC.

The chain employs TRBV4-2 and TRBJ1-2; TRBD1 agrees at 10 bases. The germline V gene has CDR1 LGHNA and CDR2 YNFKEQ. This CDR3 comprises 15 residues. Trimming cost V 4 bases and J 4 bases; bases outside gene matches: 6. The CDR3 sequence is CASSPGTGEGYGYTF. CDR3 DNA sequence: TGTGCCAGCAGCCCCGGGACAGGGGAGGGCTATGGCTACACCTTC.

Concerning this clone itself: Germline is not matched at one junction end, which may reflect a read error. The chain recombines TRBV18 with TRBJ1-3; a possible D gene is TRBD1 (6 bases). Germline CDR1 reads KGHSH; CDR2 reads LQKENI. This CDR3 comprises 15 residues. The CDR3 sequence: CASSSDRLFGSTIYF. CDR3 sequence (DNA): TGTGCCAGCTCATCAGACAGGCTTTTCGGAAGCACCATATATTTT. Together with reference TRBV18 and TRBJ1-3, the CDR3 gives the full variable domain: NAGVMQNPRHLVRRRGQEARLRCSPMKGHSHVYWYRQLPEEGLKFMVYLQKENIIDESGMPKERFSAEFPKEGPSILRIQQVVRGDSAAYFCASSSDRLFGSTIYFGEGSWLTVV.

The CDR3 here is CAISVGEPTDTQYF. DNA of the CDR3: TGTGCCATCAGTGTCGGGGAGCCCACAGATACGCAGTATTTT. The chain recombines TRBV10-3 with TRBJ2-3; D perhaps matches TRBD2 (5 bases). The CDR3 totals 14 residues. V dropped 4 bases and J dropped 2 bases, with 10 bases sitting between them. The germline V gene has CDR1 ENHRY and CDR2 SYGVKD.